This record looks at one TCR beta chain sequence and its context. No antigen is known for it. No base-level quality is on record; no much larger clone is a single base apart. At the DNA level, this CDR3 is encoded by other sequences in the same sample as well. V is shortened by 2 bases, J by 5 bases, and the region joining them spans 3 bases. Reading the germline V gene gives CDR1 MNHEY and CDR2 SVGAGI. Its CDR3 holds 11 amino acids, cysteine through phenylalanine. The DNA shown is the 33-base CDR3, in frame from base 1. TCR CDR3 regions were amplified from genomic DNA by multiplex PCR using the deep immunoSEQ assay. Genomic DNA extracted from each cell subset was distributed evenly over all wells of several immunoSEQ 96-well plates, and each plate served as one replicate. For sorted subsets, around 200 ng genomic DNA, equal to 25,000 to 35,000 T cell genomes, was loaded into each replicate PCR. The purified libraries were quantified using a Qubit 3.0 fluorometer, sized with a Bioanalyzer 2100, and then quantified again using the KAPA Library Quantification kit. Every immunoSEQ 96-well plate was sequenced on a separate single-read 150-cycle Illumina NextSeq 550 flow cell. On the study's bioinformatics: Because the immunoSEQ output held only junctional sequences and lacked quality scores, the filtering could not match the filtering applied to full-length reads. To assign V/J genes and CDR3, sequences were annotated against IMGT germline references using PyIR, a Python wrapper for IgBLAST v1.9. Reads were filtered out if the reads had weak V/J assignments (E-value above 1e-6), no CDR3, stop codons, out-of-frame junctions, or ambiguous translated residues. V3J clonotypes were defined as sequences sharing an identical inferred V gene, J gene, and CDR3 amino acid sequence. Percentage overlap between repertoires was computed as shared unique clonotypes divided by the size of the smaller repertoire. RTK rarefaction, the Chao1 estimator, and Recon v2.1 estimates of unobserved clonotypes were used to assess repertoire richness. Generation probabilities for all TCRbeta clonotypes obtained by the gDNA method from several donors were computed using OLGA. The source is immuneACCESS, and TCRdb retained only in-frame sequences with V and J called. Part of the clones is not carried over; for the studies checked, unresolved V genes explain less than half of this, and the remainder is unexplained. V and J calls and clone size are as listed in that table; D and trimming were resolved from the DNA. This sample has some 2,500,000 clones in its table, and about nine tenths of those were observed once. The top ten clonotypes cover around 0.4% of the sample.

The sample comes from a study of shared clonotypes between healthy human individuals (TCRdb year 2020). The study in broad terms: A couple of women and a few men aged 18 to 49 years were included in the cohort. Per donor, three plates each were used for CD4 naive and CD4 memory, two for CD8 naive, and one for CD8 memory. To estimate repertoire size and how much clonotypes are shared between individuals, the study performed deep sequencing of blood TCR repertoires from a few healthy adults. To increase sequencing depth and limit assay-specific biases, TCR repertoire library preparation and sequencing were carried out by different laboratories using diverse techniques. Leukapheresis yielded between about 0.85 and 10 billion PBMCs per donor. Results and caveats for the whole study, not just this receptor: The small number of donors limited the genetic and exposure-history diversity represented. Larger estimated clonotype richness was generally found for naive subsets than for memory subsets. Pairwise subsampling indicated that sequencing depth was expected to affect the degree of clonotype sharing among donors. Across a few donors, approximately 5% of naive CD4, roughly 3.3% of naive CD8, 2% to 2.5% of memory CD4, and approximately 0.4% of memory CD8 clonotypes were shared. Rarefaction of sorted-subset datasets indicated incomplete sequencing despite the large sequencing depth. Compared with non-shared clonotypes, the clonotypes found in all four sorted-subset donors had higher generation probabilities. Sampling was restricted to blood, and TCR repertoires in tissues likely differ from the TCR repertoires found in blood.

The donors were healthy, HIV-negative adults who had no recently reported acute infections or vaccinations. Every donor was a Caucasian adult living in Nashville, Tennessee, USA. CD4+ T cells were enriched through magnetic negative selection, after which naive cells were positively selected on CD45RA and the remaining negative fraction served as the memory subset. After blood collection by leukapheresis, PBMCs were isolated using Ficoll-Histopaque density gradient centrifugation and then cryopreserved in the vapor phase of liquid nitrogen. Purity and quantity of every magnetically sorted T cell population were checked by analytical flow cytometry. Genomic DNA was isolated from each sorted fraction and quantified by UV absorbance on a Nanodrop 2000c.

The material sequenced was naive CD4+ T cells from PBMCs. Read against the paper, the sample's cell subset or site label means: CD45RA+ positively selected. This sequence originates from a man aged 18-30 years in good health. Some clones in this sample may be carry-over from other donors' samples. The chain couples TRBV6-5 to TRBJ1-1; the D gene cannot be named for sure. At the DNA level, the sequence is TGTGCCAGCAGTTACGGAACTGAAGCTTTCTTT. The translation is CASSYGTEAFF.